The 2 T cell receptor beta chains reported below all come from one sample, sequenced in a study of cytomegalovirus exposure and HLA in healthy donors (dated by TCRdb to the late 2010s). The method was the immunoSEQ multiplex PCR assay. For the multiplex PCR, a mixture combining 60 forward primers for TCR Vbeta segments and 13 reverse primers for TCR Jbeta segments was used. The source is immuneACCESS, and TCRdb retained only in-frame sequences with V and J called. Part of the clones is not carried over; for the studies checked, unresolved V genes explain less than half of this, and the remainder is unexplained. The sample profile shows about 270,000 clones; roughly 70% of them were found once. Roughly 2.4% of the sample belongs to the ten largest clones. The sample was PBMCs. These receptors were collected from a female donor in good health and CMV-seronegative.

The gene calls are TRBV5-1 and TRBJ1-2; no clear D. V was trimmed by 0 bases and J by 3 bases, leaving 9 bases between them. This CDR3 region has 14 residues. Germline CDR1 and CDR2: SGHRS and YFSETQ. The CDR3 sequence is CASSLDLGDYGYTF. The CDR3 DNA reads as TGCGCCAGCAGCTTGGACTTGGGAGACTATGGCTACACCTTC. Together with reference TRBV5-1 and TRBJ1-2, the CDR3 gives the full variable domain: KAGVTQTPRYLIKTRGQQVTLSCSPISGHRSVSWYQQTPGQGLQFLFEYFSETQRNKGNFPGRFSGRQFSNSRSEMNVSTLELGDSALYLCASSLDLGDYGYTFGSGTRLTVV.

This chain uses TRBV28 with TRBJ1-1; D remains ambiguous. Germline V gene data show CDR1 as MDHEN and CDR2 as SYDVKM. This CDR3 is 16 amino acids long. The V and J ends lost 1 base and 0 bases respectively, with 12 bases between them. CDR3 in DNA: TGTGCCAGCAGTTTATTGTACAGAATCATGAACACTGAAGCTTTCTTT. It yields the protein CASSLLYRIMNTEAFF.